This TCR beta chain was observed in a study of T cell responses to AZD1222 COVID-19 vaccine. Overall study results and limits: It was only a handful of AZD1222 recipients who were seropositive at baseline. Spike-specific TCRs gained breadth and depth after people received two AZD1222 doses.

Libraries were prepared by immunoSEQ multiplex PCR; TCRdb keeps only in-frame clonotypes and omits some of them. Here the sample spans over 60,000 clones, around nine tenths being singletons. Notes on this clone: Its target is unknown.

The clonotype comes from an adult who received the MenACWY meningococcal vaccine as a control. The specimen was peripheral blood, collected 28 days after the second dose of the MenACWY control vaccine.

The CDR3 loop reads CASSPRQGVAYGYTF. As DNA, the CDR3 is TGTGCCAGCAGCCCGAGACAGGGAGTGGCCTATGGCTACACCTTC. V usage is TRBV7-9 and J usage is TRBJ1-2, with 7 nucleotides matching TRBD1. CDR3 length: 15 residues. Germline V lookup: CDR1 SEHNR, CDR2 FQNEAQ (reference sequence). Germline trimming cut 5 bases from V and 4 bases from J; bases unmatched to any gene: 10.